A selection of T cell receptor beta chains follows, all from one sample in a study of read filtering for tumor transcriptome and immune sequencing. Each CDR3 protein gets one entry after TCRdb re-called the reads with MiXCR. The repertoire consists of about 58,000 distinct CDR3 sequences, with more than 9% occurring once and the leading ten covering 16%. The sequenced material came from a population of CD138-negative cells sorted from bone marrow. These receptors were taken from a donor aged 40 or older with multiple myeloma. CDR3s include the opening cysteine and the closing phenylalanine or tryptophan. The D gene is left open where the match is weak. A row's size may be missing; if present it is once, few, many or a size class.

length	size	J	D	V	CDR3	DNA
15	-	TRBJ2-5	-	TRBV20-1	CSARDGGAVLETQYF	TGCAGTGCTAGAGATGGAGGGGCGGTGTTGGAGACCCAGTACTTC
11	many	TRBJ1-5	-	TRBV6-6	CASSPHQPQHF	TGTGCCAGCTCCCCTCATCAGCCCCAGCATTTT
14	many	TRBJ2-3	-	TRBV5-8	CASSLAGPTDTQYF	TGTGCCAGCAGCTTGGCCGGACCCACAGATACGCAGTATTTT
15	many	TRBJ1-5	-	TRBV5-5	CASSLTASFNQPQHF	TGTGCCAGCAGCTTGACGGCATCCTTCAATCAGCCCCAGCATTTT
12	many	TRBJ1-5	TRBD1	TRBV29-1	CSVGQGNQPQHF	TGCAGCGTTGGACAGGGTAATCAGCCCCAGCATTTT
14	many	TRBJ1-4	TRBD1	TRBV5-1	CASSFRQGNEKLFF	TGCGCCAGCAGCTTCCGACAGGGGAACGAAAAACTGTTTTTT
12	few	TRBJ2-1	-	TRBV30	CAWSAGYHEQFF	TGTGCCTGGAGTGCAGGGTACCACGAGCAGTTCTTC
16	many	TRBJ1-5	TRBD1	TRBV6-6	CASSTRQGTSNQPQHF	TGTGCCAGCAGTACTCGACAGGGGACAAGCAATCAGCCCCAGCATTTT
23	many	TRBJ2-1	TRBD2	TRBV7-8	CASSLPLWTSGGARVGNYNEQFF	TGTGCCAGCAGCTTACCCCTCTGGACCAGCGGGGGGGCGAGGGTGGGTAACTACAATGAGCAGTTCTTC
18	-	TRBJ2-1	TRBD2	TRBV4-2	CASSPSTSGGGRGNEQFF	TGTGCCAGCAGCCCCTCGACTAGCGGGGGAGGTCGCGGCAATGAGCAGTTCTTC
14	many	TRBJ2-7	-	TRBV5-1	CASSLKSGVGEQYF	TGCGCCAGCAGCTTGAAGTCCGGGGTAGGCGAGCAGTACTTC
15	few	TRBJ2-5	TRBD2	TRBV5-4	CASAPGLAGEETQYF	TGTGCCAGCGCCCCGGGACTAGCGGGGGAAGAGACCCAGTACTTC
14	few	TRBJ1-1	-	TRBV20-1	CSARGAEGNTEAFF	TGCAGTGCTAGAGGGGCAGAGGGTAACACTGAAGCTTTCTTT
15	many	TRBJ2-1	TRBD2	TRBV7-2	CASSLVPGGGNEQFF	TGTGCCAGCAGCTTAGTTCCGGGGGGAGGTAATGAGCAGTTCTTC
17	many	TRBJ2-7	TRBD1	TRBV6-5	CASSYSGPGQGSYEQYF	TGTGCCAGCAGTTACTCGGGCCCGGGACAGGGCTCCTACGAGCAGTACTTC
13	many	TRBJ2-2	-	TRBV6-1	CASREVNTGELFF	TGTGCCAGCAGAGAAGTGAACACCGGGGAGCTGTTTTTT
13	many	TRBJ2-7	-	TRBV20-1	CSARGPFAGEQYF	TGCAGTGCTAGAGGCCCTTTTGCAGGCGAGCAGTACTTC
15	many	TRBJ2-1	-	TRBV7-9	CASSPRAEANNEQFF	TGTGCCAGCAGCCCTCGAGCAGAGGCAAACAATGAGCAGTTCTTC
19	many	TRBJ2-2	TRBD2	TRBV11-2	CASSSRIRTSGRNTGELFF	TGTGCCAGCAGCTCCCGAATTAGGACTAGCGGGCGGAACACCGGGGAGCTGTTTTTT
14	many	TRBJ2-3	-	TRBV7-9	CASSLARAADTQYF	TGTGCCAGCAGCTTAGCGCGGGCTGCAGATACGCAGTATTTT
14	many	TRBJ2-7	-	TRBV6-6	CASSYLGTGYEQYF	TGTGCCAGCAGTTATTTAGGGACCGGCTACGAGCAGTACTTC
17	many	TRBJ2-3	TRBD2	TRBV4-1	CASSQDSLAGGGDTQYF	TGCGCCAGCAGCCAAGATTCACTAGCGGGGGGTGGAGATACGCAGTATTTT
16	many	TRBJ1-5	TRBD1	TRBV20-1	CSARAGTEYSNQPQHF	TGCAGTGCTAGAGCCGGGACAGAGTATAGCAATCAGCCCCAGCATTTT
15	-	TRBJ2-3	TRBD2	TRBV7-3	CASSRAGVSTDTQYF	TGTGCCAGCAGCCGAGCGGGGGTTAGCACAGATACGCAGTATTTT
15	many	TRBJ2-1	-	TRBV3-1	CASSQDSSPGNEQFF	TGTGCCAGCAGCCAAGATAGTAGCCCCGGGAATGAGCAGTTCTTC
13	many	TRBJ2-6	-	TRBV7-9	CASSLTGANVLTF	TGTGCCAGCAGCTTAACTGGGGCCAACGTCCTGACTTTC
14	-	TRBJ1-2	-	TRBV5-1	CASSLAQGSDGYTF	TGCGCCAGCAGCTTGGCCCAGGGGAGTGATGGCTACACCTTC
13	many	TRBJ1-6	-	TRBV6-6	CASIPRRDSPLHF	TGTGCCAGCATCCCCCGAAGGGATTCACCCCTCCACTTT
14	many	TRBJ2-1	TRBD2	TRBV5-1	CASSLDWGGNEQFF	TGCGCCAGCAGCTTGGATTGGGGGGGAAATGAGCAGTTCTTC
15	-	TRBJ1-3	-	TRBV29-1	CSVLDSVSSGNTIYF	TGCAGCGTTCTGGACAGTGTGAGCTCTGGAAACACCATATATTTT
14	many	TRBJ2-5	-	TRBV15	CATSRDQGQETQYF	TGTGCCACCAGCAGAGATCAGGGCCAAGAGACCCAGTACTTC
15	medium-sized	TRBJ2-5	TRBD1	TRBV5-1	CASSSGQALGETQYF	TGCGCCAGCAGCTCGGGACAGGCCCTCGGGGAGACCCAGTACTTC
14	many	TRBJ2-3	-	TRBV15	CATSRDSRGDTQYF	TGTGCCACCAGCAGGGACTCCCGGGGGGATACGCAGTATTTT